This TCR beta chain was captured in a study of long-term antiretroviral therapy in people with HIV. Points from the study as a whole: For ART adherence, viral resistance and therapy changes, no data were available.

Trimming took 3 bases from V and 10 from J; bases not matched to a gene: 11. Per germline, CDR1 SEHNR and CDR2 FQNEAQ (reference sequence). CDR3 length equals 16 residues. Treatment for all HIV-infected participants took place in the United States. Sequencing used immunoSEQ v3.0 at survey level. Profiled with immunoSEQ multiplex PCR; TCRdb holds only in-frame clones, not every one. The table includes 39,000 or so clones, roughly 87% detected once. To note about this clone: Its target is unknown.

The chain uses TRBV7-9 and TRBJ2-1; 11 bases agree with TRBD2. The TCR sequence derives from a man between 18 and 29 years old with HIV. Sequences were derived from unsorted PBMCs, sampled 0.6 years after starting antiretroviral therapy. CDR3 in amino acids: CASSFLGTSGGEEQFF. The CDR3 DNA reads TGTGCCAGCAGCTTTCTCGGGACTAGCGGTGGCGAGGAGCAGTTCTTC.